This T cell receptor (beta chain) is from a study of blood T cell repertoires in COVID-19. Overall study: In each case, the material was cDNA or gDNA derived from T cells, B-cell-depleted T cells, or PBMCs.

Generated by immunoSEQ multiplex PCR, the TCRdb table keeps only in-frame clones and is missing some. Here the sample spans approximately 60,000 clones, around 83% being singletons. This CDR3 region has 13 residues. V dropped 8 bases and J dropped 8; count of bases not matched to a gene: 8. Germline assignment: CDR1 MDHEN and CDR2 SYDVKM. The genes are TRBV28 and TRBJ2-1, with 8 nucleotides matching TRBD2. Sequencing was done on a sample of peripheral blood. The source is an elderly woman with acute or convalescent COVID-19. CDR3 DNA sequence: TGTGCCAGCTGGGGACTAGTTTCCCATGAGCAGTTCTTC. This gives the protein CASWGLVSHEQFF.